This T cell receptor beta chain was captured in a study of cytomegalovirus exposure and HLA in healthy donors. Researchers ran the PCR with 60 Vbeta and 13 Jbeta primers. The assay was immunoSEQ multiplex PCR, and TCRdb's table has in-frame clones only and misses some. The data contain roughly 200,000 clones, roughly 80% of them singletons. CDR3 length: 16 amino acids. CDR1 and CDR2 (germline): SGHRS, YFSETQ. V gave up 4 bases and J gave up 6 bases; unmatched junction bases: 9. The sequencing input was PBMCs. The chain uses TRBV5-1 and TRBJ2-3, with 12 bases identical to TRBD2. The clonotype originates from a woman between 25 and 40 years old in good health and CMV-seronegative. The CDR3 bases are TGCGCCAGCAGCCTTCCGACTAGCGGGGGCATGGATACGCAGTATTTT. Translated: CASSLPTSGGMDTQYF.